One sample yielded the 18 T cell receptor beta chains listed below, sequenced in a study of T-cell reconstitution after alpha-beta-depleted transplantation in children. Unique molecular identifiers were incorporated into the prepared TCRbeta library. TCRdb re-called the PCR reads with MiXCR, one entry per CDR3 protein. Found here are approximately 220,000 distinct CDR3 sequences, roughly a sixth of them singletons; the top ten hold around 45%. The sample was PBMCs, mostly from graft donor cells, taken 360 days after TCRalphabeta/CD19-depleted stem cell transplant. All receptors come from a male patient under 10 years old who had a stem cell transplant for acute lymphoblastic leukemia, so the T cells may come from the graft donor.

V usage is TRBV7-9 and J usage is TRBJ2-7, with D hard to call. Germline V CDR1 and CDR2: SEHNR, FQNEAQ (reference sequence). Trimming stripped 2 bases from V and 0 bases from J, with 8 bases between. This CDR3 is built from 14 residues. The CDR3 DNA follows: TGTGCCAGCAGCTTACCCGACGGCTCCTACGAGCAGTACTTC. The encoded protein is CASSLPDGSYEQYF.

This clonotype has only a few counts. CDR3 residues: CASSQGSGGEETQYF. The CDR3, as DNA: TGTGCCAGCAGCCAGGGTAGCGGGGGAGAGGAGACCCAGTACTTC. This chain joins TRBV4-2 and TRBJ2-5; TRBD2 matches 9 bases. The CDR3 runs to 15 residues. Germline V gene sequence: CDR1 LGHNA, CDR2 YNFKEQ. The trim removed 3 bases at V and 5 bases at J, leaving 7 bases unmatched.

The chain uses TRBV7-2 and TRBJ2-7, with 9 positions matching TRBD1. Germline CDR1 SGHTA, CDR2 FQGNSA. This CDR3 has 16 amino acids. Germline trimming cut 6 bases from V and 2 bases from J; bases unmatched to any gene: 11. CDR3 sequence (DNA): TGTGCCAGCAGGATGCCGGGACAGGGCCGAACCTACGAGCAGTACTTC. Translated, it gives CASRMPGQGRTYEQYF.

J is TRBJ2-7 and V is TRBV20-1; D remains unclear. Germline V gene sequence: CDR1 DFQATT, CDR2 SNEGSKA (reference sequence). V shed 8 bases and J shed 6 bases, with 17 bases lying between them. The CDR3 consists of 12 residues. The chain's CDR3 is CSISYTVGEQYF. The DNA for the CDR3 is TGCAGTATCAGCTATACTGTCGGCGAGCAGTACTTC.

The CDR3: CASSAGGTFINTIYF. The CDR3 nucleotides read TGTGCCAGCAGCGCCGGGGGGACCTTCATAAACACCATATATTTT. The J gene is TRBJ1-3, the V gene TRBV7-9, with D possibly matching TRBD1 (5 bases). The CDR3 runs 15 residues. CDR1 and CDR2 from the germline V gene are SEHNR and FQNEAQ (reference sequence). Trimming took 5 bases from V and 6 from J, leaving 17 bases between them.

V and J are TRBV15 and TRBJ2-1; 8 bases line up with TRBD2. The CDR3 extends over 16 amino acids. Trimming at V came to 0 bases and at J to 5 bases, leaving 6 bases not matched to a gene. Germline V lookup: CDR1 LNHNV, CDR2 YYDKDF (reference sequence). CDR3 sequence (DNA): TGTGCCACCAGCAGAGAGTCGGGGGGGGCAGACAATGAGCAGTTCTTC. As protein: CATSRESGGADNEQFF. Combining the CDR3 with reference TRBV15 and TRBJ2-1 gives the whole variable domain DAMVIQNPRYQVTQFGKPVTLSCSQTLNHNVMYWYQQKSSQAPKLLFHYYDKDFNNEADTPDNFQSRRPNTSFCFLDIRSPGLGDTAMYLCATSRESGGADNEQFFGPGTRLTVL.

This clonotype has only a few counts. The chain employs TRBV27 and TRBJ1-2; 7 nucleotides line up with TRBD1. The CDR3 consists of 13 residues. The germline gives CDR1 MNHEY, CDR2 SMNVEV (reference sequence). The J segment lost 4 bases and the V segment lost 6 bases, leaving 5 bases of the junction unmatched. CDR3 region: CASSRTGFYGYTF. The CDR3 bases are TGTGCCAGCAGCCGGACAGGTTTCTATGGCTACACCTTC.

The CDR3 reads CATKGGDSRQPQHF. The CDR3 DNA reads TGTGCCACTAAGGGTGGGGACAGTCGTCAGCCCCAGCATTTT. The chain links TRBV10-3 to TRBJ1-5, with TRBD1 matching over 7 bases. V shed 10 bases and J 6 bases; nucleotides not matched to a gene: 12. Germline loops: CDR1 ENHRY, CDR2 SYGVKD. This CDR3 has 14 amino acids.

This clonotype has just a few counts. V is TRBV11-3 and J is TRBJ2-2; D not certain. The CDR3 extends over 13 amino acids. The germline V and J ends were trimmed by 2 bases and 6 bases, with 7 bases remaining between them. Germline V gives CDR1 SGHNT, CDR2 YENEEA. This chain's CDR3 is CASSLRLAGELFF. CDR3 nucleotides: TGTGCCAGCAGCTTAAGGCTAGCCGGGGAGCTGTTTTTT.

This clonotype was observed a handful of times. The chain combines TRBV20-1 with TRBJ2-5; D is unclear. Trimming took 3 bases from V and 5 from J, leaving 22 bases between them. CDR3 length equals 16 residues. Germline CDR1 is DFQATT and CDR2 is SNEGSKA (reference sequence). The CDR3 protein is CSASSGQYPPLETQYF. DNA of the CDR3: TGCAGTGCTAGCAGTGGGCAGTATCCACCATTGGAGACCCAGTACTTC.

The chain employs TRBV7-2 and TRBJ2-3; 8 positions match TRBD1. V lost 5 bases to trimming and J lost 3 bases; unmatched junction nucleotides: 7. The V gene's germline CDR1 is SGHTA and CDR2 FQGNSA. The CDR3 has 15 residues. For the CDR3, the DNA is TGTGCCAGCAGCACACAGGGGGTCCGGACAGATACGCAGTATTTT. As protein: CASSTQGVRTDTQYF.

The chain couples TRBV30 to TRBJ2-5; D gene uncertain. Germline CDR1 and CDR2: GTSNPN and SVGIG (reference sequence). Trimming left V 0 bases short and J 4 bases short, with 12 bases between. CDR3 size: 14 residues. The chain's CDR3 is CAWSVGGYRETQYF. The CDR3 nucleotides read TGTGCCTGGAGTGTTGGTGGGTACCGAGAGACCCAGTACTTC.

CDR3 protein: CASGLSDTEAFF. CDR3 coding DNA: TGTGCTAGTGGTTTGTCAGACACTGAAGCTTTCTTT. This chain connects TRBV12-5 to TRBJ1-1; no clear D. Trimming took off 2 bases at V and 3 bases at J, with 4 bases between the two ends. CDR1 is LGHNT, CDR2 FRNRAP, per germline. The CDR3 has 12 residues.

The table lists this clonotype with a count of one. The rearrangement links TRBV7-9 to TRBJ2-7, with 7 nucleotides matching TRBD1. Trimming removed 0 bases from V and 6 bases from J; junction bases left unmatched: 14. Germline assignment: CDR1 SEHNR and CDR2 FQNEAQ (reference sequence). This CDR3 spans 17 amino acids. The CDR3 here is CASSLATRTGRGFEQYF. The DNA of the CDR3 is TGTGCCAGCAGCTTAGCGACCCGGACAGGCCGGGGTTTCGAGCAGTACTTC.

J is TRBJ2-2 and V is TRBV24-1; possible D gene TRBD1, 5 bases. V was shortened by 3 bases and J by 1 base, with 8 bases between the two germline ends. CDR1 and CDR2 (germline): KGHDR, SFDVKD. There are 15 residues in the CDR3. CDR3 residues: CATSDPDRNTGELFF. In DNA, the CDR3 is TGTGCCACCAGTGATCCCGACAGGAACACCGGGGAGCTGTTTTTT.

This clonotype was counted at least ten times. The CDR3 reads CASSSGAAANTEAFF. CDR3 bases: TGTGCCAGCAGCTCAGGAGCGGCAGCGAACACTGAAGCTTTCTTT. V is TRBV7-9 and J is TRBJ1-1; no clear D gene. This CDR3 has 15 residues. The germline V and J ends were trimmed by 4 bases and 1 base, with 13 bases remaining between them. Looked up from germline, CDR1 is SEHNR and CDR2 is FQNEAQ (reference sequence).

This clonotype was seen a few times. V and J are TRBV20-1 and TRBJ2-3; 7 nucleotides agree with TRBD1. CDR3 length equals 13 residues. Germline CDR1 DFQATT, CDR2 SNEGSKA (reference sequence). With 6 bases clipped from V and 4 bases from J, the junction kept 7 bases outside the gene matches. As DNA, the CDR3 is TGCAGTGCCGTCGGGACAGCCCCAGATACGCAGTATTTT. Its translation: CSAVGTAPDTQYF.

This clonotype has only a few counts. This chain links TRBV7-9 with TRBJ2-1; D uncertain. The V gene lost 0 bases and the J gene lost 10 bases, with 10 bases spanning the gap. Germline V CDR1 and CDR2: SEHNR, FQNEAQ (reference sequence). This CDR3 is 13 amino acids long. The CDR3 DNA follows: TGTGCCAGCAGCTTAGCGGATATGAGCGAGCAGTTCTTC. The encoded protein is CASSLADMSEQFF. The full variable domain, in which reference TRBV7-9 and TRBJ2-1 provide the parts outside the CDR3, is DTGVSQNPRHKITKRGQNVTFRCDPISEHNRLYWYRQTLGQGPEFLTYFQNEAQLEKSRLLSDRFSAERPKGSFSTLEIQRTEQGDSAMYLCASSLADMSEQFFGPGTRLTVL.